This T cell receptor (beta chain) was recorded in a study of OX40 agonist ivuxolimab in advanced cancers. This clone was recorded a few times. The antigen is unknown. Generated by immunoSEQ multiplex PCR, the TCRdb table keeps only in-frame clones and is missing some. The table has more than 45,000 clones, 70% to 90% seen once. Study findings and constraints: Clonal expansion was seen in CD4+ and CD8+ blood T cells by week 6 at 0.1 to 3.0 mg/kg. Mean expanded clone counts were higher in CD8+ than CD4+ T cells.

The material was CD4+ or CD8+ T cells sorted from blood, obtained in a trial of the OX40 agonist ivuxolimab. This TCR was recovered from an adult with an advanced solid tumor such as melanoma, head and neck, liver or kidney cancer.

CDR3 residues: CASSLSPGLQEQYF. The CDR3 region has the DNA TGCGCCAGCAGCTTGTCGCCGGGACTTCAGGAGCAGTACTTC. This chain uses TRBV5-1 with TRBJ2-7, with D possibly TRBD2 on 6 matching bases. Germline assignment: CDR1 SGHRS and CDR2 YFSETQ. The CDR3 extends over 14 amino acids. V lost 1 base, J lost 7 bases, and 15 bases lay in between.